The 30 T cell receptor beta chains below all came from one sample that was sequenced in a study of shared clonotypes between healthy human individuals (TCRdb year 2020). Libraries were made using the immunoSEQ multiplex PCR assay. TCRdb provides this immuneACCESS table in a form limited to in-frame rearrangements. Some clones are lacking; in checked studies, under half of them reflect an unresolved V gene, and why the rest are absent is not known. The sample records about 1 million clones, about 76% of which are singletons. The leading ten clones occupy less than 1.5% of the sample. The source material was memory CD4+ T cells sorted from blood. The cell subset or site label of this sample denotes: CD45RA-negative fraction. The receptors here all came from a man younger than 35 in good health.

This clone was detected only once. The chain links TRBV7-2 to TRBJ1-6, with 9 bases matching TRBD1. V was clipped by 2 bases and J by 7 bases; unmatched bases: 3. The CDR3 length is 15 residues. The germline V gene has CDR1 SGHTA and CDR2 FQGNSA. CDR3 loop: CASSLLGTGNSPLHF. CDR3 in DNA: TGTGCCAGCAGCTTATTAGGGACAGGGAATTCACCCCTCCACTTT.

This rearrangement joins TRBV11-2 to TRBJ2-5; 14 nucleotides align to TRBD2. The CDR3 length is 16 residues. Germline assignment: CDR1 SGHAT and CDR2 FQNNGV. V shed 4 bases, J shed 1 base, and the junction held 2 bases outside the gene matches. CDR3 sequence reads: CASSSGTSGSQETQYF. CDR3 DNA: TGTGCCAGCAGCTCCGGGACTAGCGGGAGCCAAGAGACCCAGTACTTC.

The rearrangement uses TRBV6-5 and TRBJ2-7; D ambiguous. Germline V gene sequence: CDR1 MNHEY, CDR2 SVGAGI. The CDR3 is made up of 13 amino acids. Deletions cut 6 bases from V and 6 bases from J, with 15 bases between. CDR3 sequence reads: CASRPALPPEQYF. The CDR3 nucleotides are TGTGCCAGCAGACCCGCCCTGCCACCCGAGCAGTACTTC.

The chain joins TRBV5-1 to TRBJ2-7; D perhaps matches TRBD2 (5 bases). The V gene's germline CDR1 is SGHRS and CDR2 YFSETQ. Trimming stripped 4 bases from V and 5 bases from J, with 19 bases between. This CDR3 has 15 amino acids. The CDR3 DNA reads TGCGCCAGCAGCCCATTCGGGGAGAGTCACAACGAGCAGTACTTC. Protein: CASSPFGESHNEQYF.

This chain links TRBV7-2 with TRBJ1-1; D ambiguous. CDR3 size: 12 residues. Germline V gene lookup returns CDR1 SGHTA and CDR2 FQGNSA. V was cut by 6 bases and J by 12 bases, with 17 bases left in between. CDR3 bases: TGTGCCAGCAGTCAATACAATGGTGTAACTTTCTTT. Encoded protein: CASSQYNGVTFF.

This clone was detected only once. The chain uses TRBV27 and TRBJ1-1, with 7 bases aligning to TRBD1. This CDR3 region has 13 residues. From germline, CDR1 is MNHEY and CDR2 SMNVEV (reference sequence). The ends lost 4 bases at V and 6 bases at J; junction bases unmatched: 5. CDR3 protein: CASSSQGWAEAFF. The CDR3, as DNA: TGTGCCAGCAGTTCACAGGGGTGGGCTGAAGCTTTCTTT.

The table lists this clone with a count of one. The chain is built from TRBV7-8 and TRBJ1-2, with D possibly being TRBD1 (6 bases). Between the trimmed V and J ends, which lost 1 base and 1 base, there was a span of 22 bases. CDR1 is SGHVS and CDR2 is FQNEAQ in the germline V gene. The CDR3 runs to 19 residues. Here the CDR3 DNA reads TGTGCCAGCAGCTTAGTCACTTGGGTGTCGTACAGGGATAACTATGGCTACACCTTC. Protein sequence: CASSLVTWVSYRDNYGYTF.

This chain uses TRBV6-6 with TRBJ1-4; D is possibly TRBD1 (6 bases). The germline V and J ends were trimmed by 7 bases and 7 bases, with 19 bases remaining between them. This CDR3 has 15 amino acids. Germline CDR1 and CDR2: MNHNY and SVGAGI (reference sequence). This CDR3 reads CASNSGLLRGEKLFF. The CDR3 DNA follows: TGTGCCAGCAATTCTGGCCTCCTCAGGGGTGAAAAACTGTTTTTT.

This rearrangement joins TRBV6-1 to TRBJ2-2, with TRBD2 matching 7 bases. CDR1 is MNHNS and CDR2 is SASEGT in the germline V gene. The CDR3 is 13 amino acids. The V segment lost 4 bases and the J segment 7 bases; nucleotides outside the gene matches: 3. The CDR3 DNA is TGTGCCAGCAGTGTACTAGCGAACGGGGAGCTGTTTTTT. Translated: CASSVLANGELFF.

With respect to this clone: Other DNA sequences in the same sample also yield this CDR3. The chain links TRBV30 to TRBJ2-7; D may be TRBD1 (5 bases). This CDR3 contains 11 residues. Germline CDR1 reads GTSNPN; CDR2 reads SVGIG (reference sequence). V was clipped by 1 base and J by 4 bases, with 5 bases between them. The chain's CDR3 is CAWSGQYEQYF. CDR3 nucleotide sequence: TGTGCCTGGAGTGGACAGTACGAGCAGTACTTC.

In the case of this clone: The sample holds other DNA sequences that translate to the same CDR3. CDR3 nucleotide sequence: TGTGCCAGCAGCCCACAGGGGTCCTCCTACAATGAGCAGTTCTTC. It encodes CASSPQGSSYNEQFF. The rearrangement uses TRBV9 and TRBJ2-1; 7 nucleotides align to TRBD1. Trimming cost V 4 bases and J 0 bases; bases outside gene matches: 4. The CDR3 is made up of 15 amino acids. Germline V gives CDR1 SGDLS, CDR2 YYNGEE. Drawing the rest from reference TRBV9 and TRBJ2-1, the complete variable domain is DSGVTQTPKHLITATGQRVTLRCSPRSGDLSVYWYQQSLDQGLQFLIQYYNGEERAKGNILERFSAQQFPDLHSELNLSSLELGDSALYFCASSPQGSSYNEQFFGPGTRLTVL.

CDR3 sequence: CASSGGGGRRTYEQYF. Here the CDR3 DNA reads TGTGCCAGCAGTGGGGGAGGAGGGAGGAGAACCTACGAGCAGTACTTC. The genes are TRBV6-1 and TRBJ2-7; D may be TRBD2 (6 bases). Trimming left V 4 bases short and J 2 bases short, with 18 bases between. Germline lookup yields CDR1 MNHNS and CDR2 SASEGT. The CDR3 spans 16 residues.

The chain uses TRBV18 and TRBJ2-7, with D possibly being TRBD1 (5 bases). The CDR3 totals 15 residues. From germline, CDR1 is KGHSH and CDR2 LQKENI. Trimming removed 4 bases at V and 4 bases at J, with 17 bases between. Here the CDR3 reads CASSQGPNGQYEQYF. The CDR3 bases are TGTGCCAGCTCACAGGGGCCCAACGGCCAGTACGAGCAGTACTTC.

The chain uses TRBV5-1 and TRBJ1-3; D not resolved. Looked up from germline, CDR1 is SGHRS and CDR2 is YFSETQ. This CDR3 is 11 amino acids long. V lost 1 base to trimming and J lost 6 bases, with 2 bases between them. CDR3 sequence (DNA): TGCGCCAGCAGCTTGAAAAACACCATATATTTT. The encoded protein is CASSLKNTIYF.

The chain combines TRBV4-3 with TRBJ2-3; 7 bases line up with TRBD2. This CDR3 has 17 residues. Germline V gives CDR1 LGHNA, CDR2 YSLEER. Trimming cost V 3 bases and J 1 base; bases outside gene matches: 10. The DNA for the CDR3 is TGCGCCAGCAGCCATCTAAGCGGGACTCACGGCACAGATACGCAGTATTTT. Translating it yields CASSHLSGTHGTDTQYF.

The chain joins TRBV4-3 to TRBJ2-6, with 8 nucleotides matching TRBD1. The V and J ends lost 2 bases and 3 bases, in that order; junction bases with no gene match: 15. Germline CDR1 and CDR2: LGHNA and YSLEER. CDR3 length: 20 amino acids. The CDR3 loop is CASSQMLLGQGLSGANVLTF. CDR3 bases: TGCGCCAGCAGCCAAATGCTCCTAGGACAGGGCTTAAGTGGGGCCAACGTCCTGACTTTC.

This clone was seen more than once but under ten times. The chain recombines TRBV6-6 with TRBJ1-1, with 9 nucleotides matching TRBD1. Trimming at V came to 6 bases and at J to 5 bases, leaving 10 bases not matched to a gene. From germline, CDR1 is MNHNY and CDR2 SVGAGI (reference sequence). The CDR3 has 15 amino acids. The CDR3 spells CASSPNSDRGTEAFF. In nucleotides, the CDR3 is TGTGCCAGCAGCCCCAACTCGGACAGGGGAACTGAAGCTTTCTTT.

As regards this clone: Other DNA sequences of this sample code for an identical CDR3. The CDR3 here is CSVGDSNQPQHF. CDR3 nucleotides: TGCAGCGTCGGGGATAGCAATCAGCCCCAGCATTTT. The chain recombines TRBV29-1 with TRBJ1-5, with D uncertain. Trimming removed 6 bases from V and 0 bases from J, with 6 bases in between. The CDR3 spans 12 residues. Germline CDR1 SQVTM, CDR2 ANQGSEA.

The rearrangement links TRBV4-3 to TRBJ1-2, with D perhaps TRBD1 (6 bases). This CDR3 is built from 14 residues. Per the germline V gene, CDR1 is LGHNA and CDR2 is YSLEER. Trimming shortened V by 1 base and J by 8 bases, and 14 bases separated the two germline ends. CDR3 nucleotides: TGCGCCAGCAGCCAAGGGAGCGGGGGGCGAGGCTACACCTTC. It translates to CASSQGSGGRGYTF.

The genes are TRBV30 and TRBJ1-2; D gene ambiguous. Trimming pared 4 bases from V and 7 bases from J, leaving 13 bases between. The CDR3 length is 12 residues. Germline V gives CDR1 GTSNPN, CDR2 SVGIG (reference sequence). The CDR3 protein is CAWTPESTGYTF. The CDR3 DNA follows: TGTGCCTGGACTCCTGAGAGTACTGGCTACACCTTC.

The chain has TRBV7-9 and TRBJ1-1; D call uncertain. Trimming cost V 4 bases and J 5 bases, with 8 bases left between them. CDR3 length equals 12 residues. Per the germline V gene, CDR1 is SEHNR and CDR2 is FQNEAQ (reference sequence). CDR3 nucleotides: TGTGCCAGCAGCTACCTCGAGACTGAAGCTTTCTTT. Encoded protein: CASSYLETEAFF.

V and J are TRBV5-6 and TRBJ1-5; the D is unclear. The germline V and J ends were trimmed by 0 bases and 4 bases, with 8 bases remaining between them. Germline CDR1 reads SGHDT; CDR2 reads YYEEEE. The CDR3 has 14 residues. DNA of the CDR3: TGTGCCAGCAGCTTGGTGACGGCTAATCAGCCCCAGCATTTT. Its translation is CASSLVTANQPQHF.

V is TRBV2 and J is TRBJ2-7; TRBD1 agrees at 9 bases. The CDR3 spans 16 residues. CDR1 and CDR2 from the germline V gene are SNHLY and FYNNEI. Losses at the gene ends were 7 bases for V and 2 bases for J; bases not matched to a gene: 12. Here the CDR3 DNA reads TGTGCCAGCACCATTAGGAGACAGGGGGTTCCCTACGAGCAGTACTTC. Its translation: CASTIRRQGVPYEQYF.

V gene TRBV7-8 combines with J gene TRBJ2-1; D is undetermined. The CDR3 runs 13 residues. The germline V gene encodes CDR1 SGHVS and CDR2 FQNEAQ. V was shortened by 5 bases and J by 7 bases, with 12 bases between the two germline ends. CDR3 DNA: TGTGCCAGCAGCCCTCCCCCCCGGAATGAGCAGTTCTTC. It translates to CASSPPPRNEQFF.

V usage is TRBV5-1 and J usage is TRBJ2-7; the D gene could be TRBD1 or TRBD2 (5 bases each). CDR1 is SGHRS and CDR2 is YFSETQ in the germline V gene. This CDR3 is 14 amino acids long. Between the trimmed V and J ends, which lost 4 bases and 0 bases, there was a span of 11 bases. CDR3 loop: CASSPVGGSYEQYF. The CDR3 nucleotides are TGCGCCAGCAGCCCCGTTGGGGGCTCCTACGAGCAGTACTTC.

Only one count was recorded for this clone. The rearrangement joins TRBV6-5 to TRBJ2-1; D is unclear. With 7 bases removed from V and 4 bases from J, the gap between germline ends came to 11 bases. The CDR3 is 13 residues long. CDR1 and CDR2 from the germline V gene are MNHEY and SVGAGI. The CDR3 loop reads CASTPARYNEQFF. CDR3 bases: TGTGCCAGCACTCCCGCCCGTTACAATGAGCAGTTCTTC.

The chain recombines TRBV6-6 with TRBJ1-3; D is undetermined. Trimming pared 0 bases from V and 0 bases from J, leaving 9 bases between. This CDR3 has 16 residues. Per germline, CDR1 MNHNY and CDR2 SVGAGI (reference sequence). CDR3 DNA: TGTGCCAGCAGTTACTCAGAGGTGTCCTCTGGAAACACCATATATTTT. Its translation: CASSYSEVSSGNTIYF.

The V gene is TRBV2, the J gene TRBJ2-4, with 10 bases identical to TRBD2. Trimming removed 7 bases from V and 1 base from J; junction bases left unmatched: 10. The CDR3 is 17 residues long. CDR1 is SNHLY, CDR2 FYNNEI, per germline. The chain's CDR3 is CASTLERGGAAKNIQYF. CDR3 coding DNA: TGTGCCAGCACCCTAGAGCGGGGGGGTGCCGCCAAAAACATTCAGTACTTC.

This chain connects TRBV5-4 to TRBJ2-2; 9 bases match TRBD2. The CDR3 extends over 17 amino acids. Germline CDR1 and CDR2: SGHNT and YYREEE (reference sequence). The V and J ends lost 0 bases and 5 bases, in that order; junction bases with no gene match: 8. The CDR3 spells CASSLGLAVLGTGELFF. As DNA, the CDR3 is TGTGCCAGCAGCTTGGGACTAGCGGTCTTGGGGACCGGGGAGCTGTTTTTT. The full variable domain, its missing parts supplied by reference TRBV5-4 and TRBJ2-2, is ETGVTQSPTHLIKTRGQQVTLRCSSQSGHNTVSWYQQALGQGPQFIFQYYREEENGRGNFPPRFSGLQFPNYSSELNVNALELDDSALYLCASSLGLAVLGTGELFFGEGSRLTVL.

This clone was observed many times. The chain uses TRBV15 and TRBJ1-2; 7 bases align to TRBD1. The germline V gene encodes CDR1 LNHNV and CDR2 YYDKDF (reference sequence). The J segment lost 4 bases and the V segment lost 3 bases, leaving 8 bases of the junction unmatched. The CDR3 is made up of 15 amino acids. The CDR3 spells CATSRGRDSIYGYTF. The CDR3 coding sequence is TGTGCCACCAGCAGGGGGAGGGACAGCATCTATGGCTACACCTTC.